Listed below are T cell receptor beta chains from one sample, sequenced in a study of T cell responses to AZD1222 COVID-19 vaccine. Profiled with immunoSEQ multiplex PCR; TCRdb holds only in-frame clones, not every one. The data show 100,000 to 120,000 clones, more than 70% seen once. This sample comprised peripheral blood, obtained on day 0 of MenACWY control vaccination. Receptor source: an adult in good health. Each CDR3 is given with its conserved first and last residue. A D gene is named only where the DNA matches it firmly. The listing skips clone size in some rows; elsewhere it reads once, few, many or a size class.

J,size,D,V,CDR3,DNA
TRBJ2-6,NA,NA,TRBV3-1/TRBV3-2,CASSQLIGGPGANVLTF,TGTGCCAGCAGCCAATTAATCGGGGGGCCTGGGGCCAACGTCCTGACTTTC
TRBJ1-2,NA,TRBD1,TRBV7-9,CASSLVRTGSNYGYTF,TGTGCCAGCAGCTTAGTACGGACAGGGTCTAACTATGGCTACACCTTC
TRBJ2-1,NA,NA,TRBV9,CASSRGGVIYNEQFF,TGTGCCAGCAGCCGGGGCGGGGTGATCTACAATGAGCAGTTCTTC
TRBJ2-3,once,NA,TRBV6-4,CASSGFFGSGTDTQYF,TGTGCCAGCAGTGGTTTTTTCGGGTCAGGCACAGATACGCAGTATTTT
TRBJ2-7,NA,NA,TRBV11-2,CASSPIIDYEQYF,TGTGCCAGCAGTCCCATCATTGACTACGAGCAGTACTTC
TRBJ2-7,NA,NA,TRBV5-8,CASSLQGLTYEQYF,TGTGCCAGCAGCTTACAGGGTTTGACCTACGAGCAGTACTTC
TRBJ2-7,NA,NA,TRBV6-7,CALGREVNEQYF,TGTGCCCTAGGCAGGGAGGTGAACGAGCAGTACTTC
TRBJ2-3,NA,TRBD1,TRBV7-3,CASSLQPPTGYPNTQYF,TGTGCCAGCAGCTTACAGCCCCCGACAGGGTATCCAAATACGCAGTATTTT
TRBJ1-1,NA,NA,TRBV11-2,CASSLMGVDTEAFF,TGTGCCAGCAGCTTAATGGGCGTGGACACTGAAGCTTTCTTT
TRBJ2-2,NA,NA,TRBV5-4,CASRAGQGGYDTGELFF,TGTGCCAGCAGAGCGGGGCAGGGGGGGTATGACACCGGGGAGCTGTTTTTT
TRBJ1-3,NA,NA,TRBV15,CATSRERGLGNTIYF,TGTGCCACCAGCAGAGAACGGGGGCTTGGAAACACCATATATTTT
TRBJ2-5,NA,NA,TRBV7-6,CASSESGSQYF,TGTGCCAGCAGCGAAAGCGGTTCCCAGTACTTC
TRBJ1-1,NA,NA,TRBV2,CASMSMGSTEAFF,TGTGCCAGCATGAGTATGGGGTCCACTGAAGCTTTCTTT
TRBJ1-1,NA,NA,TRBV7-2,CASSFGGMNTEAFF,TGTGCCAGCAGCTTCGGGGGGATGAACACTGAAGCTTTCTTT
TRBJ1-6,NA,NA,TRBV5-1,CASSLKLRESPLHF,TGCGCCAGCAGCCTGAAGCTCAGGGAATCACCCCTCCACTTT
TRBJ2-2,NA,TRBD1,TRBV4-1,CASSRGQGIGELFF,TGCGCCAGCAGCCGTGGACAGGGGATCGGGGAGCTGTTTTTT
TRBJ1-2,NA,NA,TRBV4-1,CASSGIPTQGLGYTF,TGCGCCAGCAGCGGTATCCCAACCCAAGGACTTGGCTACACCTTC
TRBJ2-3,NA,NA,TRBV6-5,CASSYRGESDTQYF,TGTGCCAGCAGTTACAGGGGGGAATCAGATACGCAGTATTTT
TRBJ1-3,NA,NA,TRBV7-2,CASSLSYGSGNTIYF,TGTGCCAGCAGCTTATCGTACGGTTCTGGAAACACCATATATTTT
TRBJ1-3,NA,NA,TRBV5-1,CASSFGTRATIYF,TGCGCCAGCAGCTTTGGTACGAGGGCAACCATATATTTT
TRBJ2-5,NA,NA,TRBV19,CASSDTPGQTQYF,TGTGCCAGTAGCGACACACCTGGTCAGACCCAGTACTTC
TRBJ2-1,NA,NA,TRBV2,CASHYWNNEQFF,TGTGCCAGCCATTACTGGAACAATGAGCAGTTCTTC
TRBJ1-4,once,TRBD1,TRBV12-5,CASEGQGNEKLFF,TGTGCTTCGGAGGGACAGGGAAATGAAAAACTGTTTTTT
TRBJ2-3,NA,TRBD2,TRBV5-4,CASSLSGSTDTQYF,TGTGCCAGCAGCCTTAGCGGGAGCACAGATACGCAGTATTTT
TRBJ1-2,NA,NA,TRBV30,CAWSVGSPYGYTF,TGTGCCTGGAGTGTTGGGTCGCCCTATGGCTACACCTTC
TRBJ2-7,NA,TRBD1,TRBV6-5,CASTLRTGRSYEQYF,TGTGCCAGCACTTTACGGACAGGGAGGTCCTACGAGCAGTACTTC
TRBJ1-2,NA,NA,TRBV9,CASSRQDYGYTF,TGTGCCAGCAGCCGACAGGACTATGGCTACACCTTC
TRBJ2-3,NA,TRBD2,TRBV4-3,CASSRGLADTDTQYF,TGCGCCAGCAGCCGAGGACTAGCGGACACAGATACGCAGTATTTT
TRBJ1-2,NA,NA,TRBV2,CASGNWGGYTF,TGTGCCAGCGGTAATTGGGGTGGCTACACCTTC
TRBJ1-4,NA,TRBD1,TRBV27,CASSLAGGFNEKLFF,TGTGCCAGCAGTTTAGCAGGGGGTTTTAATGAAAAACTGTTTTTT
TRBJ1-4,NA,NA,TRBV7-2,CASSLGAGTSEKLFF,TGTGCCAGCAGCTTAGGCGCTGGGACCTCCGAAAAACTGTTTTTT
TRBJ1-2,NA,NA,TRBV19,CASSARGNYGYTF,TGTGCCAGTAGCGCAAGGGGTAACTATGGCTACACCTTC
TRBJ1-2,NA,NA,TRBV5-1,CATSYSGLYGYTF,TGCGCCACCAGTTATTCAGGCCTCTATGGCTACACCTTC
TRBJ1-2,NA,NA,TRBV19,CASSISARLLNGYTF,TGTGCCAGTAGTATTTCCGCGAGGTTGCTCAATGGCTACACCTTC
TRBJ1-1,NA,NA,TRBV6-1,CASSEAQVGTEAFF,TGTGCCAGCAGTGAAGCGCAAGTGGGGACTGAAGCTTTCTTT
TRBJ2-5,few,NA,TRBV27,CASRGVQETQYF,TGTGCCAGCAGAGGGGTCCAAGAGACCCAGTACTTC
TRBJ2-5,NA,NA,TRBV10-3,CAISEGLALETQYF,TGTGCCATCAGTGAAGGGCTAGCCTTAGAGACCCAGTACTTC
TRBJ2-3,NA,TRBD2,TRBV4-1,CASSQDERGGTDTQYF,TGCGCCAGCAGCCAAGACGAGCGGGGGGGCACAGATACGCAGTATTTT
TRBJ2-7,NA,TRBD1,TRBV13,CASSSQGVREQYF,TGTGCCAGCAGCTCCCAGGGGGTACGGGAGCAGTACTTC
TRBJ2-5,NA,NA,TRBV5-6,CASSSGSGQPYF,TGTGCCAGCAGCTCGGGGTCCGGACAGCCGTACTTC
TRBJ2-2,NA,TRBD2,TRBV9,CASSPDSGVTGELFF,TGTGCCAGCAGCCCGGATAGCGGGGTCACCGGGGAGCTGTTTTTT
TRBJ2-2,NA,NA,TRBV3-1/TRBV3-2,CASSQDPLAENTGELFF,TGTGCCAGCAGCCAAGATCCTCTGGCAGAGAACACCGGGGAGCTGTTTTTT
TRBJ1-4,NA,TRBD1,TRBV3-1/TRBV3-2,CASSRGQGAEKLFF,TGTGCCAGCAGCCGGGGACAGGGGGCGGAAAAACTGTTTTTT
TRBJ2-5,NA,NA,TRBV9,CASSVGLAQETQYF,TGTGCCAGCAGCGTAGGCTTAGCGCAAGAGACCCAGTACTTC